This TCR beta chain was obtained from a study of T cell responses to AZD1222 COVID-19 vaccine. Findings and limits, study-wide: At study baseline, merely over 5 AZD1222 recipients were seropositive. Most donors were white British and more were female, and clonal diversity was possibly underestimated. Spike-wide vaccine-associated CD4 TCRs dominated at 160-218 and 743-854. No repertoire was sampled before or during the peak T cell response, only after it.

CDR1 and CDR2 (germline): LGHNA, YSLEER. This CDR3 spans 13 amino acids. V was clipped by 5 bases and J by 5 bases, with 10 bases between them. As to this clone: As yet, its antigen is unknown.

The assay was immunoSEQ multiplex PCR, and TCRdb's table has in-frame clones only and misses some. The sample records under 130,000 clones, roughly 82% being singletons. This specimen consisted of peripheral blood, obtained on day 0 of AZD1222 vaccination. The TCR comes from an adult in good health. V and J are TRBV4-3 and TRBJ1-5, with a possible D match to TRBD1 (5 bases). For the CDR3, the DNA is TGCGCCAGCAGCAGGGCACAGGATCAGCCCCAGCATTTT. This encodes CASSRAQDQPQHF.